This TCR beta chain was recovered during a study of cytomegalovirus exposure and HLA in healthy donors. The table came from immunoSEQ multiplex PCR; TCRdb's copy has only in-frame clones and leaves some out. This table holds 110,000 to 150,000 clones, about 87% found once. With 5 bases clipped from V and 2 bases from J, the junction kept 8 bases outside the gene matches. The germline gives CDR1 SGHAT, CDR2 FQNNGV. This CDR3 contains 15 residues. Source material: PBMCs. This clonotype was sampled from a woman in her 30s in good health and CMV-seropositive. The V gene is TRBV11-2, the J gene TRBJ2-7, with 8 bases aligning to TRBD2. The CDR3 DNA reads TGTGCCAGCAGCGAACTAGCGGCGTCAGCCTACGAGCAGTACTTC. Amino acid sequence: CASSELAASAYEQYF.